The subject of this entry is one TCR beta chain. This CDR3 is 12 amino acids long. The germline V and J ends were trimmed by 6 bases and 10 bases, with 15 bases remaining between them. This entry comes from a study of blood T cell repertoires in COVID-19. Data came from immunoSEQ multiplex PCR; TCRdb stores just in-frame clones and leaves some out. The sample yields some 460,000 clones, around 88% seen once. The receptor was isolated from a woman between 25 and 40 years old with acute or convalescent COVID-19. The chain recombines TRBV12-3 or TRBV12-4 with TRBJ1-1; D may be TRBD1 (6 bases). The specimen was peripheral blood. The chain's CDR3 is CASSYGTMAAFF. CDR3 nucleotides: TGTGCCAGCAGCTACGGGACAATGGCAGCTTTCTTT.